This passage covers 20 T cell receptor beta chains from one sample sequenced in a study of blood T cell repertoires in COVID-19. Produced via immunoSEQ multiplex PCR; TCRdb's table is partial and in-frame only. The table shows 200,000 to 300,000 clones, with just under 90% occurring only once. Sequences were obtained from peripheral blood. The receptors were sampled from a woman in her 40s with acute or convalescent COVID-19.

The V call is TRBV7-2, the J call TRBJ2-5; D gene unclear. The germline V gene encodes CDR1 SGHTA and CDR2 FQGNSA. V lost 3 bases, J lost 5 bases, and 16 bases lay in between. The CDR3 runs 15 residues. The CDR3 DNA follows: TGTGCCAGCAGCTTCTATCAGCCCTTCGGGGAGACCCAGTACTTC. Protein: CASSFYQPFGETQYF.

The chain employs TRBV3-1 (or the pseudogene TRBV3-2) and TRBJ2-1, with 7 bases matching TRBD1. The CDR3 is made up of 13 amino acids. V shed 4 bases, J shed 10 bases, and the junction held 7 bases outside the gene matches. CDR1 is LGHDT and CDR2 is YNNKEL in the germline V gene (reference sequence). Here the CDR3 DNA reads TGTGCCAGCAGCCTCTTCGGGACAGAAGAGCAGTTCTTC. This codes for CASSLFGTEEQFF.

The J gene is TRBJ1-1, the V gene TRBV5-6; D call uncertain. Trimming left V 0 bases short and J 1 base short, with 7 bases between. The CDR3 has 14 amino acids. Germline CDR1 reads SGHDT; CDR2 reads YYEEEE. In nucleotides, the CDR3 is TGTGCCAGCAGCTTGGGGAGGTGGAACACTGAAGCTTTCTTT. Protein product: CASSLGRWNTEAFF. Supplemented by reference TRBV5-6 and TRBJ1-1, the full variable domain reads DAGVTQSPTHLIKTRGQQVTLRCSPKSGHDTVSWYQQALGQGPQFIFQYYEEEERQRGNFPDRFSGHQFPNYSSELNVNALLLGDSALYLCASSLGRWNTEAFFGQGTRLTVV.

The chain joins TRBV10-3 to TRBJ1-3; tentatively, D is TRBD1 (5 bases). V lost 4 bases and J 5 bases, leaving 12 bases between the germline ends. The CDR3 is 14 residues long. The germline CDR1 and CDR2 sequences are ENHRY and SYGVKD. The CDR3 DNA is TGTGCCATCAGTGGCGCTCAGGGTAGAAACACCATATATTTT. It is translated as CAISGAQGRNTIYF.

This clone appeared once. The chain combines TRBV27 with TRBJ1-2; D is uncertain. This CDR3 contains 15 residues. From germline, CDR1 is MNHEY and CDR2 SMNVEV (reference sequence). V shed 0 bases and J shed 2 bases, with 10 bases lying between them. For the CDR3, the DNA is TGTGCCAGCAGTTTATCATCTAATACGAACTATGGCTACACCTTC. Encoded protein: CASSLSSNTNYGYTF.

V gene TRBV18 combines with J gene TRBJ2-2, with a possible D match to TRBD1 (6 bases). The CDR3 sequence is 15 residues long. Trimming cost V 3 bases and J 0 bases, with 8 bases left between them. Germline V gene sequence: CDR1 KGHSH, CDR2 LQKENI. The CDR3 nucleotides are TGTGCCAGCTCACCCCGGACAGCGAACACCGGGGAGCTGTTTTTT. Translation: CASSPRTANTGELFF.

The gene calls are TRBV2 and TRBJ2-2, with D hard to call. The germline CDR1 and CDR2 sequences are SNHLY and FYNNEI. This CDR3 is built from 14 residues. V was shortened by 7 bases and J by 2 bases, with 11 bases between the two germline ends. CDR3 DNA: TGTGCCAGCAAACCCAGGCCAAACACCGGGGAGCTGTTTTTT. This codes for CASKPRPNTGELFF.

CDR3 region: CASSQGHNYGYTF. DNA for the CDR3: TGTGCCAGCAGCCAAGGACACAACTATGGCTACACCTTC. The rearrangement uses TRBV4-2 and TRBJ1-2; D is undetermined. The CDR3 runs to 13 residues. Trimming shortened V by 1 base and J by 2 bases, and 5 bases separated the two germline ends. Germline V CDR1 and CDR2: LGHNA, YNFKEQ.

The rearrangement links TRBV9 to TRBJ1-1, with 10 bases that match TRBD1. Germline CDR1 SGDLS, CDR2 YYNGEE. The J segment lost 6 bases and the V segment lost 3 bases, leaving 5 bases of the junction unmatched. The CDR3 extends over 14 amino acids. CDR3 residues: CASSGQGARAEAFF. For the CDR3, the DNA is TGTGCCAGCAGCGGACAGGGGGCGCGGGCTGAAGCTTTCTTT.

The CDR3 bases are TGTGCCAGCAGCGTTACAGTCACAACTAACTATGGCTACACCTTC. Translating it yields CASSVTVTTNYGYTF. This chain links TRBV9 with TRBJ1-2; D is ambiguous. CDR3 size: 15 residues. Trimming shortened V by 2 bases and J by 0 bases, and 11 bases separated the two germline ends. Per germline, CDR1 SGDLS and CDR2 YYNGEE.

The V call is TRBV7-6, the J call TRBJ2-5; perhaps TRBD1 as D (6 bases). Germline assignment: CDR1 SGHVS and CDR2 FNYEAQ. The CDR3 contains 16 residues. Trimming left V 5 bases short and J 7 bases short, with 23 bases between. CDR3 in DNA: TGTGCCAGCAGCACCCAACCTCTCGGACAGACGGGGACCCAGTACTTC. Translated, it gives CASSTQPLGQTGTQYF. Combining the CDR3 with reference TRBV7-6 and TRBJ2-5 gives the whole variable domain GAGVSQSPRYKVTKRGQDVALRCDPISGHVSLYWYRQALGQGPEFLTYFNYEAQQDKSGLPNDRFSAERPEGSISTLTIQRTEQRDSAMYRCASSTQPLGQTGTQYFGPGTRLLVL.

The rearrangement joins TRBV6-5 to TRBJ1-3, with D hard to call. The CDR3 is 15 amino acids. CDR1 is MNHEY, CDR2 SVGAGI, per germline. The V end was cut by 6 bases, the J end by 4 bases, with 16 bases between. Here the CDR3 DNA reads TGTGCCAGCAGCACACGCAGCGGCTCGGGAAACACCATATATTTT. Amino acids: CASSTRSGSGNTIYF.

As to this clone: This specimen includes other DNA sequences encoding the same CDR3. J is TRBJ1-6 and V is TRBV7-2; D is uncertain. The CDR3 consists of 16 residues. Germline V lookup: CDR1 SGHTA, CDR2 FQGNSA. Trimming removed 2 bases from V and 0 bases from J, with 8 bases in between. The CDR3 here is CASSLRVSSYNSPLHF. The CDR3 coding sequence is TGTGCCAGCAGCTTACGGGTCAGCTCCTATAATTCACCCCTCCACTTT.

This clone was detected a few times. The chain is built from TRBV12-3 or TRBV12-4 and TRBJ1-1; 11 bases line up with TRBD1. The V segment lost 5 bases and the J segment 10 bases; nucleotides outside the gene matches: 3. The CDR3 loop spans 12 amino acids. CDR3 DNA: TGTGCCAGCAGTCCGGGACAGGGGGGAGCTTTCTTT. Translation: CASSPGQGGAFF.

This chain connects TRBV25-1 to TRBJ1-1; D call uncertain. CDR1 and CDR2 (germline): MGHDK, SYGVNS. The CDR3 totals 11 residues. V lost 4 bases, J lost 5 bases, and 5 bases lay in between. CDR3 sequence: CASSAMTEAFF. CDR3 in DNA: TGTGCCAGCAGTGCAATGACTGAAGCTTTCTTT.

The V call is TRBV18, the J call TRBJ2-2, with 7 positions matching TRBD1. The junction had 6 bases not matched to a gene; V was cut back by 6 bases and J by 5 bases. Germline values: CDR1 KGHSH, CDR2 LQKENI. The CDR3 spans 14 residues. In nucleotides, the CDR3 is TGTGCCAGCTCGCCGCGACAGGGTACCGGGGAGCTGTTTTTT. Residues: CASSPRQGTGELFF.

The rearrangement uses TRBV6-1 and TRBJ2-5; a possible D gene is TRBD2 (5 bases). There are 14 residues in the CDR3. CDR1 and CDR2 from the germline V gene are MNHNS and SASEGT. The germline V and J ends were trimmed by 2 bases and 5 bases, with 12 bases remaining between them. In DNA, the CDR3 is TGTGCCAGCAGTGAAAAGCCGGGAAGGGAGACCCAGTACTTC. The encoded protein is CASSEKPGRETQYF.

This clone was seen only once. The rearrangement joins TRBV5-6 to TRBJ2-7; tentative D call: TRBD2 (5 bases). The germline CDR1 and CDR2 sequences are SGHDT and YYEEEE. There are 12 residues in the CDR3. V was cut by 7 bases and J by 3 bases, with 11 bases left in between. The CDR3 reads CASGLSDYEQYV. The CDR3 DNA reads TGTGCCAGCGGACTCAGCGACTACGAGCAGTACGTC.

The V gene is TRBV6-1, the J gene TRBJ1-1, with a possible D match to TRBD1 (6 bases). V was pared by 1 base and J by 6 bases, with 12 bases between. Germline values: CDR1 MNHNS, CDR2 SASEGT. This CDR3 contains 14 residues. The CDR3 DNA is TGTGCCAGCAGTGAAGTAGTTGGGGGCGCTGAAGCTTTCTTT. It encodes CASSEVVGGAEAFF.

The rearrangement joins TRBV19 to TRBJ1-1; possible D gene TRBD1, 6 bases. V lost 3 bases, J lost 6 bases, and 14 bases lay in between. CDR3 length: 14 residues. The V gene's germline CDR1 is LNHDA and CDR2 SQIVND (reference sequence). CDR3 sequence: CASSISARTAEAFF. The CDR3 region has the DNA TGTGCCAGTAGTATTTCGGCGAGGACAGCTGAAGCTTTCTTT.